The 26 T cell receptor beta chains in this list originate from one sample, sequenced in a study of Ad26.COV2.S vaccination and SARS-CoV-2 variants. The treatment here: about 20 received Ad26.COV2.S at low or high dose, single or two shots; a few received placebo; per-sample allocation not given. Sampling happened 63 days after the first vaccine or placebo injection. Clones were sequenced by immunoSEQ multiplex PCR, and TCRdb holds only the in-frame ones, with some missing. This sample carries 350,000 to 500,000 clones, roughly 91% of them seen once, and the ten largest clones take under 4.5%. Sequenced material: peripheral blood, taken in a trial of Ad26.COV2.S vaccine versus placebo. The source is a person between 18 and 65 years old who received the Ad26.COV2.S COVID-19 vaccine or a placebo.

Details on this clone: Other DNA variants within this sample encode the same CDR3. The V call is TRBV5-1, the J call TRBJ2-1; tentative D call: TRBD2 (5 bases). The CDR3 totals 15 residues. Trimming cost V 5 bases and J 0 bases, with 12 bases left between them. The germline V gene has CDR1 SGHRS and CDR2 YFSETQ. The CDR3 region is CASSPLGSSYNEQFF. CDR3 in DNA: TGCGCCAGCAGTCCCTTGGGGAGCTCCTACAATGAGCAGTTCTTC.

This chain links TRBV5-4 with TRBJ2-7; TRBD2 agrees at 10 bases. Trimming cost V 0 bases and J 1 base; bases outside gene matches: 1. The CDR3 is 15 amino acids. The V gene's germline CDR1 is SGHNT and CDR2 YYREEE (reference sequence). CDR3 amino acids: CASSLGTSGSYEQYF. CDR3 DNA sequence: TGTGCCAGCAGCTTGGGGACTAGCGGATCCTACGAGCAGTACTTC. The complete variable domain, with remaining parts taken from reference TRBV5-4 and TRBJ2-7, reads ETGVTQSPTHLIKTRGQQVTLRCSSQSGHNTVSWYQQALGQGPQFIFQYYREEENGRGNFPPRFSGLQFPNYSSELNVNALELDDSALYLCASSLGTSGSYEQYFGPGTRLTVT.

V usage is TRBV28 and J usage is TRBJ2-7; no clear D gene. V was clipped by 6 bases and J by 5 bases, with 11 bases between them. CDR3 size: 12 residues. CDR1 is MDHEN, CDR2 SYDVKM, per germline. CDR3 sequence reads: CASSPTRNEQYF. The CDR3 DNA reads TGTGCCAGCAGCCCTACAAGAAACGAGCAGTACTTC.

This clone was seen a handful of times. The CDR3 coding sequence is TGTGCCACCAGTGATTCGACCCACTTTCGGTACTTC. Translating it yields CATSDSTHFRYF. This chain uses TRBV24-1 with TRBJ2-7; D unclear. Trimming left V 2 bases short and J 12 bases short, with 13 bases between. Germline V gene sequence: CDR1 KGHDR, CDR2 SFDVKD. The CDR3 has 12 residues.

The chain links TRBV20-1 to TRBJ2-7, with 8 nucleotides matching TRBD2. The CDR3 is made up of 11 amino acids. Germline V gives CDR1 DFQATT, CDR2 SNEGSKA (reference sequence). The CDR3 is CSTTSGYEQYF. For the CDR3, the DNA is TGCAGCACCACTAGCGGTTACGAGCAGTACTTC.

Of note for this clone: The DNA is omitted, as the CDR3 cannot be located on it reliably, and the CDR3 follows TCRdb's listing. The J gene is TRBJ2-2, the V gene TRBV6-2 or TRBV6-3; the table's D call TRBD2 went unverified against the DNA. The CDR3 extends over 12 residues, inclusive of both ends. Germline assignment: CDR1 MNHEY and CDR2 SVGEGT. This CDR3 reads CASSFGAGELFF.

This CDR3 reads CSASRVGRNEQFF. CDR3 sequence (DNA): TGCAGTGCTAGTCGGGTGGGAAGAAATGAGCAGTTCTTC. The chain recombines TRBV20-1 with TRBJ2-1, with D hard to call. Germline lookup yields CDR1 DFQATT and CDR2 SNEGSKA (reference sequence). There are 13 residues in the CDR3. V shed 3 bases and J shed 7 bases, with 13 bases lying between them.

The CDR3 spells CASSLDGTGRDYGYTF. CDR3 DNA sequence: TGTGCCAGCAGCTTAGACGGGACAGGGAGGGATTATGGCTACACCTTC. The chain uses TRBV7-3 and TRBJ1-2; TRBD1 agrees at 9 bases. The CDR3 spans 16 residues. Germline CDR1 SGHTA, CDR2 FQGTGA. V lost 2 bases, J lost 5 bases, and 9 bases stayed unmatched.

CDR3: CAISSPSQRGYGYTF. In DNA, the CDR3 is TGTGCCATCAGTTCCCCTTCCCAACGGGGCTATGGCTACACCTTC. V gene TRBV10-3 combines with J gene TRBJ1-2; D is undetermined. Germline loops: CDR1 ENHRY, CDR2 SYGVKD. The CDR3 has 15 residues. The V gene lost 5 bases and the J gene lost 4 bases, with 17 bases spanning the gap.

The rearrangement uses TRBV5-4 and TRBJ2-3; D perhaps matches TRBD2 (6 bases). The CDR3 is made up of 15 amino acids. Looked up from germline, CDR1 is SGHNT and CDR2 is YYREEE (reference sequence). The V end was cut by 0 bases, the J end by 1 base, with 9 bases between. CDR3 DNA sequence: TGTGCCAGCAGCTTGGAGGGGACTCGCACAGATACGCAGTATTTT. This translates into CASSLEGTRTDTQYF.

This clone showed up just once. The rearrangement links TRBV28 to TRBJ2-7; tentative D call: TRBD1 (6 bases). Looked up from germline, CDR1 is MDHEN and CDR2 is SYDVKM. V was trimmed by 7 bases and J by 6 bases, leaving 25 bases between them. CDR3 length equals 16 residues. The CDR3 spells CASTLTGGRGIVEQYF. CDR3 DNA: TGTGCCAGCACCCTCACGGGTGGAAGGGGGATTGTCGAGCAGTACTTC.

V is TRBV27 and J is TRBJ1-1; D possibly corresponds to TRBD1 (6 bases). In germline, CDR1 is MNHEY, CDR2 SMNVEV (reference sequence). The V gene lost 8 bases and the J gene lost 5 bases, with 9 bases spanning the gap. The CDR3 runs to 11 residues. The CDR3 sequence is CASQGSTEAFF. The CDR3 bases are TGTGCCAGCCAGGGGAGTACTGAAGCTTTCTTT.

The chain couples TRBV5-6 to TRBJ1-6; the match to TRBD1 covers 9 bases. CDR1 SGHDT and CDR2 YYEEEE come from the germline V gene. The CDR3 runs 14 residues. J gave up 10 bases and V 4 bases, and 6 bases lay outside the gene matches. Here the CDR3 reads CASSIQGAGSPLHF. CDR3 DNA sequence: TGTGCCAGCAGCATACAGGGGGCTGGCTCACCCCTCCACTTT.

The chain joins TRBV11-2 to TRBJ2-7; D is uncertain. Germline CDR1 and CDR2: SGHAT and FQNNGV. V dropped 5 bases and J dropped 2 bases, with 10 bases sitting between them. The CDR3 has 13 residues. The CDR3 DNA follows: TGTGCCAGCAGCCCAACTGAAGCCTACGAGCAGTACTTC. It is translated as CASSPTEAYEQYF.

The V call is TRBV18, the J call TRBJ2-3; TRBD2 matches at 12 bases. The junction had 2 bases not matched to a gene; V was cut back by 0 bases and J by 4 bases. Germline V gene lookup returns CDR1 KGHSH and CDR2 LQKENI. This CDR3 has 16 amino acids. The DNA of the CDR3 is TGTGCCAGCTCACCACCTGGACTAGCGGGATCAGATACGCAGTATTTT. Its protein is CASSPPGLAGSDTQYF.

J is TRBJ1-2 and V is TRBV5-6; D is perhaps TRBD1 (5 bases). CDR1 and CDR2 from the germline V gene are SGHDT and YYEEEE. The V end lost 0 bases, the J end lost 5 bases, and 11 bases lay between the germline ends. This CDR3 is built from 14 residues. CDR3 in amino acids: CASSLAGAAYGYTF. In nucleotides, the CDR3 is TGTGCCAGCAGCTTGGCCGGGGCTGCTTATGGCTACACCTTC. Looking up the rest from reference TRBV5-6 and TRBJ1-2 gives the full variable domain: DAGVTQSPTHLIKTRGQQVTLRCSPKSGHDTVSWYQQALGQGPQFIFQYYEEEERQRGNFPDRFSGHQFPNYSSELNVNALLLGDSALYLCASSLAGAAYGYTFGSGTRLTVV.

With regard to this clone: A junction boundary mismatches the germline segment, possibly from a read error. The rearrangement joins TRBV7-3 to TRBJ2-1, with TRBD2 matching 9 bases. This CDR3 has 15 amino acids. CDR1 and CDR2 from the germline V gene are SGHTA and FQGTGA. For the CDR3, the DNA is TGTGCCAGCAGCATAACTAGCGGGTACAACAATGAGCAGTTCTTC. As protein: CASSITSGYNNEQFF. The full variable domain, rest sourced from reference TRBV7-3 and TRBJ2-1, is GAGVSQTPSNKVTEKGKYVELRCDPISGHTALYWYRQSLGQGPEFLIYFQGTGAADDSGLPNDRFFAVRPEGSVSTLKIQRTERGDSAVYLCASSITSGYNNEQFFGPGTRLTVL.

This chain links TRBV27 with TRBJ2-1; D ambiguous. Looked up from germline, CDR1 is MNHEY and CDR2 is SMNVEV (reference sequence). The ends were cut back, 8 bases at V and 3 bases at J, with 14 bases in the middle. The CDR3 is 14 residues long. CDR3 DNA: TGTGCCAGCCGCTTGCGGAGCTACTACAATGAGCAGTTCTTC. Translation: CASRLRSYYNEQFF.

The chain employs TRBV7-8 and TRBJ2-5, with 11 bases lining up with TRBD2. After removal of 2 bases from V and 5 bases from J, the junction contained 7 bases not matched to a gene. Germline V lookup: CDR1 SGHVS, CDR2 FQNEAQ. The CDR3 totals 16 residues. The CDR3 sequence: CASSLIAGGPRETQYF. CDR3 DNA: TGTGCCAGCAGCTTAATAGCGGGAGGGCCTCGGGAGACCCAGTACTTC.

Notes on this clone: Different DNA sequences within this sample yield the same CDR3. The gene calls are TRBV20-1 and TRBJ1-1; 7 nucleotides line up with TRBD1. The CDR3 runs to 11 residues. The junction had 1 base not matched to a gene; V was cut back by 5 bases and J by 4 bases. Germline values: CDR1 DFQATT, CDR2 SNEGSKA (reference sequence). The CDR3 nucleotides read TGCAGTGCTCAGGGGGTCACTGAAGCTTTCTTT. Amino acid sequence: CSAQGVTEAFF.

The V gene is TRBV5-4, the J gene TRBJ1-1, with a tentative D call TRBD1 (6 bases). V was clipped by 4 bases and J by 6 bases, with 10 bases between them. Germline CDR1 SGHNT, CDR2 YYREEE (reference sequence). CDR3 length: 12 amino acids. The CDR3 loop is CASSAKGAEAFF. The CDR3 DNA reads as TGTGCCAGCAGCGCCAAGGGGGCTGAAGCTTTCTTT. Complete variable domain (other parts from reference TRBV5-4 and TRBJ1-1): ETGVTQSPTHLIKTRGQQVTLRCSSQSGHNTVSWYQQALGQGPQFIFQYYREEENGRGNFPPRFSGLQFPNYSSELNVNALELDDSALYLCASSAKGAEAFFGQGTRLTVV.

CDR3: CASSQEGVNEQFF. The CDR3 DNA is TGTGCCAGCAGCCAAGAAGGCGTCAATGAGCAGTTCTTC. The rearrangement links TRBV4-2 to TRBJ2-1, with D hard to call. Germline CDR1 and CDR2: LGHNA and YNFKEQ. Trimming removed 0 bases at V and 6 bases at J, with 6 bases between. There are 13 residues in the CDR3.

This chain joins TRBV27 and TRBJ2-2; D may match TRBD1 or TRBD2 (5 bases each). Germline values: CDR1 MNHEY, CDR2 SMNVEV (reference sequence). This CDR3 spans 15 amino acids. Trimming left V 7 bases short and J 0 bases short, with 12 bases between. The CDR3 DNA is TGTGCCAGCAATCCGGGACCTACGAACACCGGGGAGCTGTTTTTT. Translated: CASNPGPTNTGELFF.

This clone was seen only once. The genes are TRBV9 and TRBJ2-5, with D perhaps matching TRBD1 or TRBD2 (5 bases each). Germline V gene data show CDR1 as SGDLS and CDR2 as YYNGEE. This CDR3 has 15 residues. Trimming cost V 4 bases and J 1 base, with 14 bases left between them. The CDR3 sequence is CASSLGTGTQETQYF. In DNA form, the CDR3 reads TGTGCCAGCAGCCTAGGGACGGGAACCCAAGAGACCCAGTACTTC.

This clone was seen just once. The CDR3 reads CAINGQGLGTGELFF. CDR3 in DNA: TGTGCCATCAATGGACAGGGATTGGGCACCGGGGAGCTGTTTTTT. This chain uses TRBV10-3 with TRBJ2-2; 8 nucleotides match TRBD1. With 7 bases clipped from V and 4 bases from J, the junction kept 8 bases outside the gene matches. The CDR3 extends over 15 amino acids. Per germline, CDR1 ENHRY and CDR2 SYGVKD.

This rearrangement joins TRBV19 to TRBJ2-2, with 12 bases aligning to TRBD2. V shed 5 bases and J 0 bases; nucleotides not matched to a gene: 7. The germline gives CDR1 LNHDA, CDR2 SQIVND (reference sequence). This CDR3 is 18 amino acids long. The CDR3 region is CASSAGLAGLANTGELFF. The CDR3 nucleotides read TGTGCCAGTAGTGCGGGACTAGCGGGCCTAGCGAACACCGGGGAGCTGTTTTTT.